Below, one T cell receptor beta chain is given with its context. The data belong to a study of control samples from healthy donors and cancer patients. Trimming pared 7 bases from V and 4 bases from J, leaving 17 bases between. Germline V gene lookup returns CDR1 SGHAT and CDR2 FQDESV (reference sequence). The CDR3 consists of 15 residues. Some clones are missing from TCRdb's copy, which holds only in-frame ones; the method was immunoSEQ multiplex PCR. The sample includes approximately 150,000 clones, 80% to 95% of them seen just once. Specimen: blood. The chain is built from TRBV11-1 and TRBJ2-1, with a weak D call TRBD2 (6 bases). The TCR was taken from a man younger than 35 in good health. The CDR3 region is CASTRIGGLYNEQFF. As DNA, the CDR3 is TGTGCCAGCACCAGAATAGGAGGGCTTTACAATGAGCAGTTCTTC. Based on the CDR3 plus reference TRBV11-1 and TRBJ2-1, the full variable domain is EAEVAQSPRYKITEKSQAVAFWCDPISGHATLYWYRQILGQGPELLVQFQDESVVDDSQLPKDRFSAERLKGVDSTLKIQPAELGDSAMYLCASTRIGGLYNEQFFGPGTRLTVL.